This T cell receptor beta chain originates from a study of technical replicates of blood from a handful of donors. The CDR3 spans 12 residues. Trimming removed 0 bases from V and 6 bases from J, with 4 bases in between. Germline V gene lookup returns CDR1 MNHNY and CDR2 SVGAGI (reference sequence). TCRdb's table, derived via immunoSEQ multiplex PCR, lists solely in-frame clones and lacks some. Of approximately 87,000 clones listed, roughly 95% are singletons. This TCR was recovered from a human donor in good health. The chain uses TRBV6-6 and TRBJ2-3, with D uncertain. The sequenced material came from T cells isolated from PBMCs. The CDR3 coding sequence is TGTGCCAGCAGTTACTCTGGCGATACGCAGTATTTT. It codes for CASSYSGDTQYF.